The 5 T cell receptor beta chains given below trace back to one sample, sequenced in a study of response to subunit inactivated influenza vaccine. One entry per CDR3 protein, called by TCRdb with MiXCR from the RT-PCR reads. Of 150,000 or so distinct CDR3 sequences in the sample, approximately 11% are singletons; the top ten hold roughly 12%. The sample in question was non-naive T cells sorted from PBMCs, obtained about 40 days after vaccination. Every receptor here comes from a man between 50 and 59 years old who received an inactivated influenza vaccine.

This clonotype was found a few times. V and J are TRBV6-5 and TRBJ2-4; no definite D call. CDR3 length equals 14 residues. CDR1 MNHEY and CDR2 SVGAGI come from the germline V gene. With 4 bases removed from V and 2 bases from J, the gap between germline ends came to 9 bases. In nucleotides, the CDR3 is TGTGCCAGCAGTTCCCCTAAAACCAAAAACATTCAGTACTTC. Encoded protein: CASSSPKTKNIQYF.

This clonotype has a count of ten or more. This chain uses TRBV6-2 or TRBV6-3 with TRBJ1-1; weak D call: TRBD1 (6 bases). The V gene's germline CDR1 is MNHEY and CDR2 SVGEGT. This CDR3 region has 13 residues. The germline V and J ends were trimmed by 7 bases and 1 base, with 10 bases remaining between them. CDR3 amino acids: CASTKTGNTEAFF. Written as DNA, the CDR3 is TGTGCCAGCACAAAGACAGGGAACACTGAAGCTTTCTTT.

This clonotype was seen many times. The V and J genes are TRBV20-1 and TRBJ1-2, with 7 bases fitting TRBD1. The CDR3 is made up of 14 amino acids. V lost 6 bases to trimming and J lost 3 bases; unmatched junction nucleotides: 10. CDR1 is DFQATT and CDR2 is SNEGSKA in the germline V gene (reference sequence). The CDR3 region has the DNA TGCAGTGCCCACTTAATCAGGGGGGACTATGGCTACACCTTC. Amino acids: CSAHLIRGDYGYTF.

The V gene is TRBV30, the J gene TRBJ2-1; 7 bases line up with TRBD2. Germline V lookup: CDR1 GTSNPN, CDR2 SVGIG (reference sequence). The CDR3 length is 15 residues. J was trimmed by 3 bases and V by 3 bases; bases with no gene match: 8. The CDR3 loop is CAWSHSSGVYNEQFF. Here the CDR3 DNA reads TGTGCCTGGAGCCATTCCAGCGGGGTCTACAATGAGCAGTTCTTC.

This clonotype was detected a few times. The J gene is TRBJ2-3, the V gene TRBV20-1; D unresolved. V shed 5 bases and J shed 0 bases, with 9 bases lying between them. The germline V gene encodes CDR1 DFQATT and CDR2 SNEGSKA (reference sequence). The CDR3 consists of 13 residues. DNA of the CDR3: TGCAGTGCTTATGGACGCAGCACAGATACGCAGTATTTT. This sequence encodes CSAYGRSTDTQYF.